The 25 T cell receptor beta chains below were found in one sample sequenced in a study of shared clonotypes between healthy human individuals. Repertoires were generated with immunoSEQ multiplex PCR, while TCRdb's copy carries only in-frame clones and drops some. In the table there are over a million clones, 95% to 97% of which are singletons. Sequenced sample: naive CD4+ T cells sorted from blood. Subset of the sample: CD45RA+ positively selected. Receptors originate from a young man in good health.

The rearrangement uses TRBV9 and TRBJ1-4, with a tentative D call TRBD1 (6 bases). The CDR3 is made up of 15 amino acids. In germline, CDR1 is SGDLS, CDR2 YYNGEE. Trimming left V 4 bases short and J 8 bases short, with 18 bases between. CDR3 amino acids: CASSLPRGGEEKLFF. CDR3 sequence (DNA): TGTGCCAGCAGCCTTCCTAGGGGGGGTGAGGAAAAACTGTTTTTT.

This chain links TRBV7-8 with TRBJ1-1; TRBD1 aligns across 7 bases. V gave up 5 bases and J gave up 1 base; unmatched junction bases: 1. Germline V lookup: CDR1 SGHVS, CDR2 FQNEAQ. This CDR3 is 13 amino acids long. In nucleotides, the CDR3 is TGTGCCAGCAGCCAGGGGGGGAACACTGAAGCTTTCTTT. Amino acid sequence: CASSQGGNTEAFF. Together with reference TRBV7-8 and TRBJ1-1, the CDR3 gives the full variable domain: GAGVSQSPRYKVAKRGQDVALRCDPISGHVSLFWYQQALGQGPEFLTYFQNEAQLDKSGLPSDRFFAERPEGSVSTLKIQRTQQEDSAVYLCASSQGGNTEAFFGQGTRLTVV.

This clone appeared once. The chain carries TRBV9 and TRBJ2-7; D remains unclear. Germline V CDR1 and CDR2: SGDLS, YYNGEE. CDR3 length equals 15 residues. Trimming shortened V by 0 bases and J by 0 bases, and 10 bases separated the two germline ends. CDR3 in amino acids: CASSVGWSASYEQYF. The CDR3, as DNA: TGTGCCAGCAGCGTAGGCTGGAGCGCCTCCTACGAGCAGTACTTC.

This clone was detected once. The rearrangement links TRBV27 to TRBJ2-5; 8 bases match TRBD2. Trimming took 3 bases from V and 2 from J; bases not matched to a gene: 11. Germline CDR1 MNHEY, CDR2 SMNVEV (reference sequence). The CDR3 contains 17 residues. CDR3 sequence reads: CASSLISGRTLQETQYF. CDR3 sequence (DNA): TGTGCCAGCAGTTTGATAAGCGGGAGAACCTTACAAGAGACCCAGTACTTC.

The J gene is TRBJ1-3, the V gene TRBV6-1; D ambiguous. The V and J ends lost 6 bases and 2 bases respectively, with 11 bases between them. In germline, CDR1 is MNHNS, CDR2 SASEGT. This CDR3 is 14 amino acids long. Here the CDR3 DNA reads TGTGCCAGCAGGGTCGGGTCGACTGGAAACACCATATATTTT. This translates into CASRVGSTGNTIYF.

Turning to this clone: In the same sample, other DNA sequences code for this CDR3. The chain employs TRBV6-5 and TRBJ2-3, with D unresolved. Trimming removed 0 bases at V and 2 bases at J, with 6 bases between. Germline V gives CDR1 MNHEY, CDR2 SVGAGI. The CDR3 sequence is 14 residues long. The CDR3 coding sequence is TGTGCCAGCAGTTACTCGTTAGCCACAGATACGCAGTATTTT. It specifies CASSYSLATDTQYF.

The chain uses TRBV5-4 and TRBJ2-6; TRBD1 might be the D (5 bases). Between the trimmed V and J ends, which lost 0 bases and 1 base, there was a span of 8 bases. Germline V lookup: CDR1 SGHNT, CDR2 YYREEE (reference sequence). The CDR3 extends over 16 amino acids. The CDR3 region is CASSLARASGANVLTF. In DNA, the CDR3 is TGTGCCAGCAGCTTGGCCAGGGCGTCTGGGGCCAACGTCCTGACTTTC.

The chain carries TRBV7-2 and TRBJ2-4; 13 positions match TRBD2. The ends lost 2 bases at V and 3 bases at J; junction bases unmatched: 10. CDR3 length: 19 amino acids. The V gene's germline CDR1 is SGHTA and CDR2 FQGNSA. The CDR3, as DNA: TGTGCCAGCAGCTTAACACCACTAGCGGGAGGGGTCGGCAAAAACATTCAGTACTTC. Translating it yields CASSLTPLAGGVGKNIQYF.

The rearrangement joins TRBV10-2 to TRBJ2-7; 8 bases fit TRBD2. CDR3 length equals 14 residues. J was trimmed by 3 bases and V by 2 bases; bases with no gene match: 3. Germline values: CDR1 WSHSY, CDR2 SAAADI. CDR3 loop: CASSEGLAFYEQYF. The DNA for the CDR3 is TGCGCCAGCAGTGAGGGACTAGCATTCTACGAGCAGTACTTC.

The rearrangement uses TRBV27 and TRBJ2-7, with D possibly TRBD1 on 6 matching bases. This CDR3 spans 14 amino acids. The germline V and J ends were trimmed by 3 bases and 4 bases, with 13 bases remaining between them. CDR1 is MNHEY, CDR2 SMNVEV, per germline (reference sequence). The CDR3 loop is CASSFLGAGYEQYF. Here the CDR3 DNA reads TGTGCCAGCAGTTTTTTGGGGGCAGGGTACGAGCAGTACTTC.

CDR3 region: CASSAGVPGLYEQYF. CDR3 DNA: TGTGCCAGCAGTGCGGGCGTCCCGGGCCTCTACGAGCAGTACTTC. This sequence joins TRBV27 and TRBJ2-7; D perhaps matches TRBD2 (5 bases). Germline V gene sequence: CDR1 MNHEY, CDR2 SMNVEV (reference sequence). With 5 bases removed from V and 3 bases from J, the gap between germline ends came to 17 bases. The CDR3 is 15 residues long.

In its sample, this clone was seen once. The chain has TRBV9 and TRBJ2-7; TRBD2 agrees at 9 bases. In germline, CDR1 is SGDLS, CDR2 YYNGEE. Trimming at V came to 2 bases and at J to 5 bases, leaving 5 bases not matched to a gene. The CDR3 spans 14 residues. The CDR3 protein is CASSVGTSIHEQYF. In DNA form, the CDR3 reads TGTGCCAGCAGCGTTGGGACTAGCATCCACGAGCAGTACTTC.

The rearrangement links TRBV27 to TRBJ2-1, with D uncertain. With 3 bases removed from V and 0 bases from J, the gap between germline ends came to 9 bases. The CDR3 is 15 residues long. CDR1 is MNHEY and CDR2 is SMNVEV in the germline V gene (reference sequence). CDR3 in DNA: TGTGCCAGCAGTTTTGCCACCCGCTCCTACAATGAGCAGTTCTTC. Encoded protein: CASSFATRSYNEQFF.

This chain's CDR3 is CASSPLAGGEQFF. CDR3 coding DNA: TGTGCCAGCAGCCCCCTTGCCGGCGGTGAGCAGTTCTTC. The rearrangement uses TRBV7-6 and TRBJ2-1; no firm D call. Between the trimmed V and J ends, which lost 5 bases and 9 bases, there was a span of 14 bases. The CDR3 spans 13 residues. Germline V CDR1 and CDR2: SGHVS, FNYEAQ.

V and J are TRBV10-3 and TRBJ2-3; 7 bases match TRBD1. This CDR3 has 12 amino acids. Per the germline V gene, CDR1 is ENHRY and CDR2 is SYGVKD. V lost 11 bases and J lost 3; bases outside the gene matches: 5. CDR3 region: CAVNRGTDTQYF. CDR3 nucleotides: TGTGCCGTTAACAGGGGAACAGATACGCAGTATTTT.

The V call is TRBV18, the J call TRBJ1-1, with D possibly matching TRBD1 (5 bases). V was pared by 3 bases and J by 6 bases, with 11 bases between. The CDR3 totals 13 residues. Germline CDR1 is KGHSH and CDR2 is LQKENI. CDR3: CASSPVLGPEAFF. CDR3 in DNA: TGTGCCAGCTCACCGGTCCTGGGGCCTGAAGCTTTCTTT.

This sequence joins TRBV15 and TRBJ2-7; D could derive from TRBD1 or TRBD2 (5 bases each). The CDR3 runs 14 residues. V was shortened by 3 bases and J by 7 bases, with 16 bases between the two germline ends. CDR1 is LNHNV and CDR2 is YYDKDF in the germline V gene (reference sequence). CDR3 nucleotides: TGTGCCACCAGCAGGGGGGTCTCGACGAGGGAGCAGTACTTC. This sequence encodes CATSRGVSTREQYF. Using reference TRBV15 and TRBJ2-7 for the parts outside the CDR3, the full variable domain is DAMVIQNPRYQVTQFGKPVTLSCSQTLNHNVMYWYQQKSSQAPKLLFHYYDKDFNNEADTPDNFQSRRPNTSFCFLDIRSPGLGDTAMYLCATSRGVSTREQYFGPGTRLTVT.

The J gene is TRBJ2-7, the V gene TRBV7-2; a weak D match, TRBD2 (6 bases). Trimming removed 4 bases at V and 2 bases at J, with 9 bases between. Germline CDR1 SGHTA, CDR2 FQGNSA. This CDR3 region has 13 residues. The CDR3 bases are TGTGCCAGCAGCTACCGGGAGACCTACGAGCAGTACTTC. It yields the protein CASSYRETYEQYF.

The chain combines TRBV5-1 with TRBJ1-5, with D hard to call. V lost 4 bases to trimming and J lost 7 bases, with 18 bases between them. CDR3 length: 15 residues. Per germline, CDR1 SGHRS and CDR2 YFSETQ. CDR3 sequence: CASSQTTGPGQPQHF. In DNA form, the CDR3 reads TGCGCCAGCAGCCAAACCACCGGACCGGGACAGCCCCAGCATTTT.

The chain uses TRBV18 and TRBJ2-3; TRBD1 or TRBD2 may be the D gene (5 bases each). This CDR3 spans 15 amino acids. Germline lookup yields CDR1 KGHSH and CDR2 LQKENI. Trimming removed 4 bases at V and 0 bases at J, with 11 bases between. The DNA of the CDR3 is TGTGCCAGCTCACGGGACGCCTCTAGCACAGATACGCAGTATTTT. As protein: CASSRDASSTDTQYF.

This sequence joins TRBV10-2 and TRBJ2-4; no clear D gene. Trimming stripped 6 bases from V and 4 bases from J, with 16 bases between. Germline CDR1 WSHSY, CDR2 SAAADI. The CDR3 spans 15 residues. CDR3 in amino acids: CASRGPDLVKNIQYF. CDR3 in DNA: TGCGCCAGCAGAGGCCCCGACCTGGTGAAAAACATTCAGTACTTC.

This clone was recorded only once. This rearrangement joins TRBV10-2 to TRBJ2-1, with 7 nucleotides matching TRBD1. The trim removed 2 bases at V and 3 bases at J, leaving 7 bases unmatched. The CDR3 covers 16 residues. Germline V gene sequence: CDR1 WSHSY, CDR2 SAAADI. CDR3 DNA: TGCGCCAGCAGTGAGAGGGGGCGGGCCCTCTACAATGAGCAGTTCTTC. Its translation is CASSERGRALYNEQFF.

This chain links TRBV9 with TRBJ2-5; the match to TRBD1 covers 7 bases. CDR1 and CDR2 (germline): SGDLS, YYNGEE. The CDR3 contains 14 residues. After removal of 1 base from V and 3 bases from J, the junction contained 3 bases not matched to a gene. CDR3 coding DNA: TGTGCCAGCAGCGTAATGGGGACAGAAGAGACCCAGTACTTC. It yields the protein CASSVMGTEETQYF.

The table lists this clone with a count of one. The chain employs TRBV7-8 and TRBJ2-3; 8 positions agree with TRBD2. The CDR3 covers 16 residues. V shed 5 bases and J 4 bases; nucleotides not matched to a gene: 11. Germline-derived CDR1 and CDR2 are SGHVS and FQNEAQ. The CDR3 is CASSDRPSGSPDTQYF. The CDR3 nucleotides are TGTGCCAGCAGCGACAGGCCCAGCGGGAGTCCAGATACGCAGTATTTT.

CDR3 sequence reads: CASSQGGLATEQFF. The DNA for the CDR3 is TGTGCCAGCAGCCAAGGGGGACTAGCCACTGAGCAGTTCTTC. The chain employs TRBV14 and TRBJ2-1; 9 bases agree with TRBD2. In germline, CDR1 is SGHDN, CDR2 FVKESK. The junction had 4 bases not matched to a gene; V was cut back by 1 base and J by 9 bases. This CDR3 has 14 amino acids.